This T cell receptor (beta chain) came from a study of OX40 agonist ivuxolimab in advanced cancers. General study findings and limits: Among some nonresponders, normalized T-cell clonal expansion was also low.

Method: immunoSEQ multiplex PCR; TCRdb's copy keeps in-frame clones and lacks some. The data hold roughly 9,500 clones, with approximately 66% observed a single time. This clone is a singleton in its sample. Its antigen remains unidentified. Sequencing was performed on CD4+ or CD8+ T cells sorted from blood, taken in a trial of the OX40 agonist ivuxolimab. The receptor was isolated from an adult with an advanced solid tumor such as melanoma, head and neck, liver or kidney cancer.

The CDR3 region has the DNA TGTGCCAGCAGCCTAACAGGGGTCGCCTACGAGCAGTACTTC. It encodes CASSLTGVAYEQYF. The J gene is TRBJ2-7, the V gene TRBV11-2; TRBD1 agrees at 7 bases. Trimming took 5 bases from V and 2 from J; bases not matched to a gene: 6. From germline, CDR1 is SGHAT and CDR2 FQNNGV. The CDR3 runs to 14 residues.